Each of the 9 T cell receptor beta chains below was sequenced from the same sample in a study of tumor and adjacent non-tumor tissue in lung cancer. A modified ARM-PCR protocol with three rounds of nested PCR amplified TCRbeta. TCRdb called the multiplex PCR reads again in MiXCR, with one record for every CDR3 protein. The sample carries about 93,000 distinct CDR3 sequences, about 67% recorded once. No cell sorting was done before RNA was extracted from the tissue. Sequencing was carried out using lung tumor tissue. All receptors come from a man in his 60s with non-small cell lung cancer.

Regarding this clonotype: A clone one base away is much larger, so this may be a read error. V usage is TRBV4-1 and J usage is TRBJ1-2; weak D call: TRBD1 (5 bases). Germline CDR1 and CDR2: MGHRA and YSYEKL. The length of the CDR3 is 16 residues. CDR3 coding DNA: TGCGCCAGCAGCCAAGATCAGCGGGGCGCAATCTATAGCTACACCTTC. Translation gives CASSQDQRGAIYSYTF.

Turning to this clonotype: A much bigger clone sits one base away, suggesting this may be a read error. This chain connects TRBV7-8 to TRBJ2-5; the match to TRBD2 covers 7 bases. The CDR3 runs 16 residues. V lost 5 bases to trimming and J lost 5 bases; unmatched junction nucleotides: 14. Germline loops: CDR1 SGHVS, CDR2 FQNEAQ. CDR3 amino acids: CASSPEGGKSWETQYF. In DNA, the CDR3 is TGTGCCAGCAGCCCCGAGGGAGGGAAGTCATGGGAGACCCAGTACTTC.

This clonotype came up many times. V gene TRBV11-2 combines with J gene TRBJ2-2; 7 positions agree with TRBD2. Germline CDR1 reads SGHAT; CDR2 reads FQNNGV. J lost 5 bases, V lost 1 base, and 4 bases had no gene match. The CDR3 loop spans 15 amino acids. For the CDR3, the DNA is TGTGCCAGCAGCTTAGCACTAGCGCGGACCGGGGAGCTGTTTTTT. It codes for CASSLALARTGELFF.

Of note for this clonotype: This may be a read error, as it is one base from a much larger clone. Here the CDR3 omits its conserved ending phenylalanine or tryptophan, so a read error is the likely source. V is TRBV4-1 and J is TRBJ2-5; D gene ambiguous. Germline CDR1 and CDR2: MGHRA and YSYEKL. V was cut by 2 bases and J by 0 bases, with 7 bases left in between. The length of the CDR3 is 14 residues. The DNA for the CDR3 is TGCGCCAGCAGCCAATTACGGCACCAAGAGACCCAGTACCTC. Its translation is CASSQLRHQETQYL.

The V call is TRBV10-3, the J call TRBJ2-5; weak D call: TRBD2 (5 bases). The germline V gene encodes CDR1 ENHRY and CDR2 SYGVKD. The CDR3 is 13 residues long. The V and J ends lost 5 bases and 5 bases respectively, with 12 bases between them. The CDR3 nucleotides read TGTGCCATCAGTTCAGCGGACGTTGAGACCCAGTACTTC. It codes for CAISSADVETQYF.

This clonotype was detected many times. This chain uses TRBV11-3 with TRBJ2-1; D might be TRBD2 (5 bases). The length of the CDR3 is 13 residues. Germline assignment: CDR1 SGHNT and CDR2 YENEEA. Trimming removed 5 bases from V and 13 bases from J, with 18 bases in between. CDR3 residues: CASSAEVASFQFF. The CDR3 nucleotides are TGTGCCAGCAGCGCAGAGGTGGCTAGCTTCCAGTTCTTC.

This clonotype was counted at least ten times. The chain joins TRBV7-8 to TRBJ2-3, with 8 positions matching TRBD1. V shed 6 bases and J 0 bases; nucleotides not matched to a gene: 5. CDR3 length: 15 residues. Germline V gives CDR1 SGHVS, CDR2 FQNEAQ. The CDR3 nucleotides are TGTGCCAGCAGGAAACAGGGGGTTAGCACAGATACGCAGTATTTT. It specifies CASRKQGVSTDTQYF.

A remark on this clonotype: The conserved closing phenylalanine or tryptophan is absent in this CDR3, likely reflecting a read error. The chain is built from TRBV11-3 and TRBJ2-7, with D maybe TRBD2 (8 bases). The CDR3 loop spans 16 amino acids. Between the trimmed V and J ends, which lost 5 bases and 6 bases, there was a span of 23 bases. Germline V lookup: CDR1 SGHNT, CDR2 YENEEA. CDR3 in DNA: TGTGCCAGCAGCCGGGAGGGGGCTACGCGCTTCCCCGAGCAGTACCTC. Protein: CASSREGATRFPEQYL.

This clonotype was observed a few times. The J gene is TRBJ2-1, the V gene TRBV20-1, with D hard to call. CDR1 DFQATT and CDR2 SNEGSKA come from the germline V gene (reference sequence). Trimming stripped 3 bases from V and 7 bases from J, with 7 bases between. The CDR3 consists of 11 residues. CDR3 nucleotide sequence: TGCAGTGCTAGTTACCAGAATGAGCAGTTCTTC. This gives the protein CSASYQNEQFF.